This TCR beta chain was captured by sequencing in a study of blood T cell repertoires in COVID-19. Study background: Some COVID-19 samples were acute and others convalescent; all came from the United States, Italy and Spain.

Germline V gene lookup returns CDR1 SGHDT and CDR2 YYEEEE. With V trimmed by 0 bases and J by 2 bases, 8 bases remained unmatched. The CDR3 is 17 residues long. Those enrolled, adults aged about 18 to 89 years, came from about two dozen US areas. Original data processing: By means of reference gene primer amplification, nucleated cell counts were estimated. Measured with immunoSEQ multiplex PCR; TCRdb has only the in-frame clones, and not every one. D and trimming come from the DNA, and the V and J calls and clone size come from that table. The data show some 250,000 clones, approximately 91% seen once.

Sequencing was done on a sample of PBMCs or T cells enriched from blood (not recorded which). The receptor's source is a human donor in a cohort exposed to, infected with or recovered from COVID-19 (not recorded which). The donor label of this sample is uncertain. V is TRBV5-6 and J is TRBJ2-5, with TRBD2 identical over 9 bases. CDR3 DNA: TGTGCCAGCAGCTTGGCCCGCGGGGGGGCAGGACAAGAGACCCAGTACTTC. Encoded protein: CASSLARGGAGQETQYF.